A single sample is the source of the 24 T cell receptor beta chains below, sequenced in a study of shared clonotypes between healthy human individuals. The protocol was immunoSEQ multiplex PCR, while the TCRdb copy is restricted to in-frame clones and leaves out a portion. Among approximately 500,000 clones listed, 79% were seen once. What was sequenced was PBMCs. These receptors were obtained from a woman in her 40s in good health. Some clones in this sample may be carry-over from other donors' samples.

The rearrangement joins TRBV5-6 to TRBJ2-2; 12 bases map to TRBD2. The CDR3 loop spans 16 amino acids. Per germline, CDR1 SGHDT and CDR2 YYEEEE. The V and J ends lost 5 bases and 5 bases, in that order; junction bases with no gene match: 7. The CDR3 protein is CASRPSTSGRTGELFF. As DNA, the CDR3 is TGTGCCAGCAGACCGTCGACTAGCGGGAGAACCGGGGAGCTGTTTTTT.

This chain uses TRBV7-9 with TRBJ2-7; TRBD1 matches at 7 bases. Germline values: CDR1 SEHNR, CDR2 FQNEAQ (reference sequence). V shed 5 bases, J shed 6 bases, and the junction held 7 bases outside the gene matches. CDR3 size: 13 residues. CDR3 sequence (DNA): TGTGCCAGCAGCCTCACAGGGGAAGTCGAGCAGTACTTC. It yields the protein CASSLTGEVEQYF.

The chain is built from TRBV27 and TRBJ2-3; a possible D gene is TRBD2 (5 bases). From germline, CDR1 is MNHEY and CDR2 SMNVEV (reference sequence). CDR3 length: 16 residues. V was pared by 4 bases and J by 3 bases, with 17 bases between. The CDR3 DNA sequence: TGTGCCAGCAGTTCTCCAAGGGAGTCACGAACAGATACGCAGTATTTT. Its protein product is CASSSPRESRTDTQYF.

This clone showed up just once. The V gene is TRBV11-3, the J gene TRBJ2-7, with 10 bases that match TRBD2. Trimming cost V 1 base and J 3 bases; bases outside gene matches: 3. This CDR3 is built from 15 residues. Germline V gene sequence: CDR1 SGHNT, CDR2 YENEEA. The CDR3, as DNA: TGTGCCAGCAGCTTAGGTGCTAGCGGGGGCTACGAGCAGTACTTC. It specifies CASSLGASGGYEQYF. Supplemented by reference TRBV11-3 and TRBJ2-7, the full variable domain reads EAGVVQSPRYKIIEKKQPVAFWCNPISGHNTLYWYLQNLGQGPELLIRYENEEAVDDSQLPKDRFSAERLKGVDSTLKIQPAELGDSAVYLCASSLGASGGYEQYFGPGTRLTVT.

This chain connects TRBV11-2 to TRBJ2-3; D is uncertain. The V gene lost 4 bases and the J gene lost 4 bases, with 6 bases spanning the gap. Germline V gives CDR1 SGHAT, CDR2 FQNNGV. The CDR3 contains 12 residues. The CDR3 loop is CASSSRSDTQYF. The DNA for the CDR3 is TGTGCCAGCAGCTCACGTTCAGATACGCAGTATTTT.

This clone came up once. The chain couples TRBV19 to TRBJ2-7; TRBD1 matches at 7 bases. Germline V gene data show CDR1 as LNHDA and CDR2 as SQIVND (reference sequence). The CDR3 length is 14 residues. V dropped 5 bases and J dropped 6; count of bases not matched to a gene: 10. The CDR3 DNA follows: TGTGCCAGTAGTCACACAGGGGCTGCCTTCGAGCAGTACTTC. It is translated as CASSHTGAAFEQYF.

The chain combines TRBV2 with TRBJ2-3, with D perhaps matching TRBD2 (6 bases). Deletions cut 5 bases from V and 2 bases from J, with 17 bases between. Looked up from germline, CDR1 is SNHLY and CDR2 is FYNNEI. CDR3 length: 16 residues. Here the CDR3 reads CASSPTRSGLTDTQYF. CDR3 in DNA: TGTGCCAGCAGTCCCACGCGTAGCGGCCTCACAGATACGCAGTATTTT.

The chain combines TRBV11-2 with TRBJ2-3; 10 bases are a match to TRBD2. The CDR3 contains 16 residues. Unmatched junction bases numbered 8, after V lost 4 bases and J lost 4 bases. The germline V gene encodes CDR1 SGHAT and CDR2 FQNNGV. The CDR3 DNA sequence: TGTGCCAGCAGCTCCGTAGCGGGAGGTGGGTCAGATACGCAGTATTTT. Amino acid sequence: CASSSVAGGGSDTQYF. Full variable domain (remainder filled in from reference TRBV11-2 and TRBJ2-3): EAGVAQSPRYKIIEKRQSVAFWCNPISGHATLYWYQQILGQGPKLLIQFQNNGVVDDSQLPKDRFSAERLKGVDSTLKIQPAKLEDSAVYLCASSSVAGGGSDTQYFGPGTRLTVL.

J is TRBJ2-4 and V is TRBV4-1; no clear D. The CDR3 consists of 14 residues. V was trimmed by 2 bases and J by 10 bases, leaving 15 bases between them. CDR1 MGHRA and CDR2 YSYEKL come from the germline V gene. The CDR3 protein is CASSQPSLGRIQYF. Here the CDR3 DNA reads TGCGCCAGCAGCCAACCGAGCCTAGGTCGAATTCAGTACTTC.

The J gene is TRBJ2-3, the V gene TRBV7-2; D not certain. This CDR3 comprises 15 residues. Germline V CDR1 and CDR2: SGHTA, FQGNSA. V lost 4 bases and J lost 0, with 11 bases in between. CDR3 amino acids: CASSYFRASTDTQYF. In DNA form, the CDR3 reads TGTGCCAGCAGCTACTTTCGGGCCAGCACAGATACGCAGTATTTT. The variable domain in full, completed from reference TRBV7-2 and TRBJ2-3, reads GAGVSQSPSNKVTEKGKDVELRCDPISGHTALYWYRQSLGQGLEFLIYFQGNSAPDKSGLPSDRFSAERTGGSVSTLTIQRTQQEDSAVYLCASSYFRASTDTQYFGPGTRLTVL.

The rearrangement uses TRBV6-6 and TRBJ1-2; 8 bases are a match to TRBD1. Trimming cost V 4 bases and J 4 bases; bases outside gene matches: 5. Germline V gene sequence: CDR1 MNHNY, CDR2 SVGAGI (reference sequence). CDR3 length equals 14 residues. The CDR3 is CASSSLDRVYGYTF. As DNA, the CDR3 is TGTGCCAGCAGTTCCCTGGACAGGGTCTATGGCTACACCTTC.

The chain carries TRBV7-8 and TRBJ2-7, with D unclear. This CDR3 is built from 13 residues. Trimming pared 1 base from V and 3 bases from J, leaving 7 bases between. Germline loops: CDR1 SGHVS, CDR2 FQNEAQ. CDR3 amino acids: CASSLGTVYEQYF. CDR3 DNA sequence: TGTGCCAGCAGCTTAGGGACGGTCTACGAGCAGTACTTC.

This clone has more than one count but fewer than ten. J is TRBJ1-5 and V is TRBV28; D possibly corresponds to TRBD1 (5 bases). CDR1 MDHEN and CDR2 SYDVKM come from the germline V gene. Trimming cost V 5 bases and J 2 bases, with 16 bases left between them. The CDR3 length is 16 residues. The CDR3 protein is CASSSRSGGGNQPQHF. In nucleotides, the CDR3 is TGTGCCAGCAGTAGTCGCTCCGGAGGGGGCAATCAGCCCCAGCATTTT.

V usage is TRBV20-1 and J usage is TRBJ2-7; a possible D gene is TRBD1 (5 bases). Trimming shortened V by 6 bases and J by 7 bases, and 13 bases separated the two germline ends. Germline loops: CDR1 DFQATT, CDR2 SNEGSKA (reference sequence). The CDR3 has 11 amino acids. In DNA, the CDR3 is TGCAGTGCCAATCAGGGTGGAGAGCAGTACTTC. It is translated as CSANQGGEQYF.

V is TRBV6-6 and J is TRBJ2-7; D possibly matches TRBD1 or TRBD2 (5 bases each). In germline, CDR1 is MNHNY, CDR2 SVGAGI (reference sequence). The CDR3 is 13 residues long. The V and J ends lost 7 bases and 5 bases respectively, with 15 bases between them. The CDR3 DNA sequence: TGTGCCAGCAACCGGGACGGTAGCGACGAGCAGTACTTC. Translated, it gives CASNRDGSDEQYF.

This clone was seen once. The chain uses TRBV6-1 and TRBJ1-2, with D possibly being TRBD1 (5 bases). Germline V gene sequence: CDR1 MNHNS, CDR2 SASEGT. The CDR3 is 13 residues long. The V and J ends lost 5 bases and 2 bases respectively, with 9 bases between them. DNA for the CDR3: TGTGCCAGCAGTCGACAGATAAACTATGGCTACACCTTC. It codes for CASSRQINYGYTF.

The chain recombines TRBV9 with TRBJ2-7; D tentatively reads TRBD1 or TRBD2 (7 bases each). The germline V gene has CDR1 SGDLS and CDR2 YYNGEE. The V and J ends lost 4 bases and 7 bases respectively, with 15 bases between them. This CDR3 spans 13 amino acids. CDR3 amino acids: CASSSGGGDEQYF. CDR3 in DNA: TGTGCCAGCAGCTCAGGGGGAGGGGATGAGCAGTACTTC.

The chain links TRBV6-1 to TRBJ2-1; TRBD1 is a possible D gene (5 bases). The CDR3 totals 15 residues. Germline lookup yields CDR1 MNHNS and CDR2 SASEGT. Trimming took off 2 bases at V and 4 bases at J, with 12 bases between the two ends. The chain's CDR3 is CASSEWSQGYNEQFF. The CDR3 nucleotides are TGTGCCAGCAGTGAATGGTCGCAGGGATACAATGAGCAGTTCTTC.

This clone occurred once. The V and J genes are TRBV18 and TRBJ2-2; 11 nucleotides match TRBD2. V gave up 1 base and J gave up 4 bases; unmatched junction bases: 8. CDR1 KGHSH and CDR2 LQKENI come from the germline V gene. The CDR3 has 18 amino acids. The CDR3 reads CASSPLAGGPSGTGELFF. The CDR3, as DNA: TGTGCCAGCTCACCACTAGCGGGAGGGCCGAGCGGCACCGGGGAGCTGTTTTTT.

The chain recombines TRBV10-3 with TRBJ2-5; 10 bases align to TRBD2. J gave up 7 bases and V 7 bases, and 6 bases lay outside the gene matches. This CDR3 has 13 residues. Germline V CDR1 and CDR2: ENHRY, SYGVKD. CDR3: CAIKPSGSGTQYF. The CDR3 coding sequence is TGTGCCATCAAGCCTAGCGGGAGCGGGACCCAGTACTTC.

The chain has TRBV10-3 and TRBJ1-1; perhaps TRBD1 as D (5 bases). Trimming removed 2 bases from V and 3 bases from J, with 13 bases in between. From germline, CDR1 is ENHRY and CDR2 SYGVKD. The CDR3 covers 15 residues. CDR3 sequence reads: CAISEAPGVDTEAFF. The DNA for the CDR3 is TGTGCCATCAGTGAGGCTCCGGGGGTGGACACTGAAGCTTTCTTT.

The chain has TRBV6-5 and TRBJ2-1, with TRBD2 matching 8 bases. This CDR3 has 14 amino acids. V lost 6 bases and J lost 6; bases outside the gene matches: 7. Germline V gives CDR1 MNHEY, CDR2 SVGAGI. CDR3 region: CASSGTAGVNEQFF. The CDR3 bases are TGTGCCAGCAGCGGTACAGCGGGAGTCAATGAGCAGTTCTTC.

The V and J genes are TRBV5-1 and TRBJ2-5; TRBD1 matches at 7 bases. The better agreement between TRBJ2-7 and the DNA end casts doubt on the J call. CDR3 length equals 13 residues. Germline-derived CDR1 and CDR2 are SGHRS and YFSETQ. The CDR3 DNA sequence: TGCGCCAGCAGCTTTGGGACAGACCACGAGCAGTACTTC. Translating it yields CASSFGTDHEQYF.

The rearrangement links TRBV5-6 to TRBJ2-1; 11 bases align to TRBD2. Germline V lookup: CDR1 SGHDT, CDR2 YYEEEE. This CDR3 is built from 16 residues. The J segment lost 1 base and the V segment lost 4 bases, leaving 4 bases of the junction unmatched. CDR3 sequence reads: CASSRRLAGSYNEQFF. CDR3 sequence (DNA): TGTGCCAGCAGCCGCCGACTAGCGGGGTCCTACAATGAGCAGTTCTTC.